Below, 5 T cell receptor beta chains from the same sample are listed, as sequenced in a study of cytomegalovirus exposure and HLA in healthy donors. Assay used: immunoSEQ multiplex PCR; TCRdb lists only in-frame clones, some missing. The sample shows 140,000 or so clones, approximately 90% of them seen only once. Sequences were obtained from PBMCs. These TCRs come from a man between 18 and 29 years old in good health and CMV-seronegative.

This chain joins TRBV19 and TRBJ2-7; 9 bases match TRBD1. This CDR3 has 13 residues. The trim removed 4 bases at V and 7 bases at J, leaving 5 bases unmatched. The germline CDR1 and CDR2 sequences are LNHDA and SQIVND (reference sequence). The CDR3 DNA sequence: TGTGCCAGTAGTACGACAGGGGGTAAAGAGCAGTACGTC. It encodes CASSTTGGKEQYV.

V usage is TRBV6-4 and J usage is TRBJ1-5; no reliable D call. V was pared by 4 bases and J by 3 bases, with 7 bases between. The CDR3 has 13 amino acids. Looked up from germline, CDR1 is MRHNA and CDR2 is SNTAGT. In DNA, the CDR3 is TGTGCCAGCAGTGTGGGAGTCAATCAGCCCCAGCATTTT. Protein sequence: CASSVGVNQPQHF.

This chain joins TRBV5-1 and TRBJ2-2; tentative D call: TRBD1 (5 bases). Trimming took 2 bases from V and 13 from J, leaving 12 bases between them. This CDR3 spans 12 amino acids. Germline values: CDR1 SGHRS, CDR2 YFSETQ. This CDR3 is CASSFDSGPLFF. The CDR3, as DNA: TGCGCCAGCAGCTTCGACAGTGGACCGCTGTTTTTT.

This rearrangement joins TRBV15 to TRBJ2-3; tentatively, D is TRBD2 (6 bases). Trimming removed 0 bases at V and 0 bases at J, with 16 bases between. Germline V gene data show CDR1 as LNHNV and CDR2 as YYDKDF (reference sequence). CDR3 size: 18 residues. Here the CDR3 reads CATSRDVAEGSSTDTQYF. CDR3 nucleotides: TGTGCCACCAGCAGAGATGTAGCGGAGGGGTCTAGCACAGATACGCAGTATTTT.

This chain links TRBV5-1 with TRBJ2-1, with 7 positions matching TRBD1. V was pared by 4 bases and J by 0 bases, with 4 bases of the junction left unmatched. The length of the CDR3 is 15 residues. CDR1 is SGHRS, CDR2 YFSETQ, per germline. The CDR3 sequence is CASSEQGSSYNEQFF. The CDR3 DNA reads as TGCGCCAGCAGCGAACAGGGGAGCTCCTACAATGAGCAGTTCTTC.